These 9 T cell receptor beta chains originate from one sample sequenced in a study of blood T cell repertoires in COVID-19. Produced via immunoSEQ multiplex PCR; TCRdb's table is partial and in-frame only. The repertoire holds around 300,000 clones, with approximately 90% as singletons. The sequenced material came from peripheral blood. The receptor source for this set is a woman in her thirties or forties with acute or convalescent COVID-19.

V and J are TRBV12-5 and TRBJ2-1; TRBD2 might be the D (6 bases). This CDR3 has 15 residues. CDR1 LGHNT and CDR2 FRNRAP come from the germline V gene. Trimming cost V 6 bases and J 5 bases, with 17 bases left between them. The CDR3 sequence: CASGPGTGLHNEQFF. Here the CDR3 DNA reads TGTGCTAGTGGCCCGGGGACGGGACTTCACAATGAGCAGTTCTTC.

The chain combines TRBV5-5 with TRBJ2-1, with 7 bases that match TRBD1. Per the germline V gene, CDR1 is SGHKS and CDR2 is YYEKEE (reference sequence). V lost 1 base, J lost 8 bases, and 15 bases stayed unmatched. CDR3 length equals 17 residues. CDR3 DNA sequence: TGTGCCAGCAGCTTGACCTTAGAGGGGGCCTTTAAACATGAGCAGTTCTTC. This sequence encodes CASSLTLEGAFKHEQFF. The entire variable domain, with the rest obtained from reference TRBV5-5 and TRBJ2-1, is as follows: DAGVTQSPTHLIKTRGQQVTLRCSPISGHKSVSWYQQVLGQGPQFIFQYYEKEERGRGNFPDRFSARQFPNYSSELNVNALLLGDSALYLCASSLTLEGAFKHEQFFGPGTRLTVL.

The chain recombines TRBV6-5 with TRBJ2-5, with D perhaps TRBD1 (5 bases). CDR3 size: 12 residues. The germline V gene encodes CDR1 MNHEY and CDR2 SVGAGI. V gave up 10 bases and J gave up 0 bases, with 9 bases separating them. This chain's CDR3 is CATKGYQETQYF. CDR3 nucleotide sequence: TGTGCCACCAAGGGGTACCAAGAGACCCAGTACTTC.

This chain joins TRBV6-5 and TRBJ1-1; TRBD1 might be the D (5 bases). V was trimmed by 3 bases and J by 5 bases, leaving 10 bases between them. Germline V gene lookup returns CDR1 MNHEY and CDR2 SVGAGI. The CDR3 totals 13 residues. CDR3 protein: CASSYRGRTEAFF. As DNA, the CDR3 is TGTGCCAGCAGTTATAGGGGAAGAACTGAAGCTTTCTTT.

This clone was observed a single time. V usage is TRBV7-3 and J usage is TRBJ1-6, with 8 positions matching TRBD1. Losses at the gene ends were 2 bases for V and 6 bases for J; bases not matched to a gene: 3. CDR1 SGHTA and CDR2 FQGTGA come from the germline V gene. This CDR3 is built from 15 residues. The CDR3 bases are TGTGCCAGCAGCTTACAGGGGGCAGGTAATTCACCCCTCCACTTT. Translated, it gives CASSLQGAGNSPLHF. Supplemented by reference TRBV7-3 and TRBJ1-6, the full variable domain reads GAGVSQTPSNKVTEKGKYVELRCDPISGHTALYWYRQSLGQGPEFLIYFQGTGAADDSGLPNDRFFAVRPEGSVSTLKIQRTERGDSAVYLCASSLQGAGNSPLHFGNGTRLTVT.

The chain couples TRBV2 to TRBJ2-5; D might be TRBD1 (5 bases). The germline V and J ends were trimmed by 5 bases and 4 bases, with 5 bases remaining between them. This CDR3 spans 11 amino acids. Germline V gene sequence: CDR1 SNHLY, CDR2 FYNNEI. The CDR3 DNA reads as TGTGCCAGCAGTAGGGGAGAGACCCAGTACTTC. This codes for CASSRGETQYF.

The chain has TRBV7-6 and TRBJ2-6, with TRBD1 matching over 10 bases. The CDR3 has 17 amino acids. Germline values: CDR1 SGHVS, CDR2 FNYEAQ. J lost 4 bases, V lost 3 bases, and 6 bases had no gene match. In nucleotides, the CDR3 is TGTGCCAGCAGCTTGGGACAGGGGAGGTCCGGGGCCAACGTCCTGACTTTC. It is translated as CASSLGQGRSGANVLTF. Using reference TRBV7-6 and TRBJ2-6 for the parts outside the CDR3, the full variable domain is GAGVSQSPRYKVTKRGQDVALRCDPISGHVSLYWYRQALGQGPEFLTYFNYEAQQDKSGLPNDRFSAERPEGSISTLTIQRTEQRDSAMYRCASSLGQGRSGANVLTFGAGSRLTVL.

This clone was observed a single time. This chain joins TRBV6-2 or TRBV6-3 and TRBJ1-2; the D is unclear. Germline CDR1 MNHEY, CDR2 SVGEGT. The ends were cut back, 2 bases at V and 6 bases at J, with 16 bases in the middle. The CDR3 contains 15 residues. The DNA for the CDR3 is TGTGCCAGCAGTTACAGGAGCCAGCCTTGGGATGGCTACACCTTC. Translated, it gives CASSYRSQPWDGYTF.

The chain is built from TRBV30 and TRBJ2-5; 9 nucleotides line up with TRBD1. J lost 1 base, V lost 0 bases, and 0 bases had no gene match. Germline assignment: CDR1 GTSNPN and CDR2 SVGIG (reference sequence). This CDR3 is built from 14 residues. Written as DNA, the CDR3 is TGTGCCTGGAGTGTGGGACAGGGCCAAGAGACCCAGTACTTC. This codes for CAWSVGQGQETQYF.